This T cell receptor beta chain was recorded in a study of blood T cells in healthy people across ages. On the study more broadly: Template switching captured about one barcoded beta molecule per two T cells.

The CDR3 loop spans 15 amino acids. Germline loops: CDR1 MNHNS, CDR2 SASEGT. V dropped 6 bases and J dropped 4; count of bases not matched to a gene: 6. Next came a second PCR, run for about 6 to 12 cycles, which used a sample-barcoded 5' primer along with a J-beta primer mix. TCRdb called the 5' RACE reads again in MiXCR, with one record for every CDR3 protein. Here the sample spans around 1,900,000 distinct CDR3 sequences, roughly 43% being singletons. This chain joins TRBV6-1 and TRBJ2-3; 11 nucleotides match TRBD2. The sample comprised blood. The sequence came from a human donor in good health. The CDR3 DNA is TGTGCCAGCAGCAAGACTAGCGGGGTCGCAGATACGCAGTATTTT. Its protein product is CASSKTSGVADTQYF.